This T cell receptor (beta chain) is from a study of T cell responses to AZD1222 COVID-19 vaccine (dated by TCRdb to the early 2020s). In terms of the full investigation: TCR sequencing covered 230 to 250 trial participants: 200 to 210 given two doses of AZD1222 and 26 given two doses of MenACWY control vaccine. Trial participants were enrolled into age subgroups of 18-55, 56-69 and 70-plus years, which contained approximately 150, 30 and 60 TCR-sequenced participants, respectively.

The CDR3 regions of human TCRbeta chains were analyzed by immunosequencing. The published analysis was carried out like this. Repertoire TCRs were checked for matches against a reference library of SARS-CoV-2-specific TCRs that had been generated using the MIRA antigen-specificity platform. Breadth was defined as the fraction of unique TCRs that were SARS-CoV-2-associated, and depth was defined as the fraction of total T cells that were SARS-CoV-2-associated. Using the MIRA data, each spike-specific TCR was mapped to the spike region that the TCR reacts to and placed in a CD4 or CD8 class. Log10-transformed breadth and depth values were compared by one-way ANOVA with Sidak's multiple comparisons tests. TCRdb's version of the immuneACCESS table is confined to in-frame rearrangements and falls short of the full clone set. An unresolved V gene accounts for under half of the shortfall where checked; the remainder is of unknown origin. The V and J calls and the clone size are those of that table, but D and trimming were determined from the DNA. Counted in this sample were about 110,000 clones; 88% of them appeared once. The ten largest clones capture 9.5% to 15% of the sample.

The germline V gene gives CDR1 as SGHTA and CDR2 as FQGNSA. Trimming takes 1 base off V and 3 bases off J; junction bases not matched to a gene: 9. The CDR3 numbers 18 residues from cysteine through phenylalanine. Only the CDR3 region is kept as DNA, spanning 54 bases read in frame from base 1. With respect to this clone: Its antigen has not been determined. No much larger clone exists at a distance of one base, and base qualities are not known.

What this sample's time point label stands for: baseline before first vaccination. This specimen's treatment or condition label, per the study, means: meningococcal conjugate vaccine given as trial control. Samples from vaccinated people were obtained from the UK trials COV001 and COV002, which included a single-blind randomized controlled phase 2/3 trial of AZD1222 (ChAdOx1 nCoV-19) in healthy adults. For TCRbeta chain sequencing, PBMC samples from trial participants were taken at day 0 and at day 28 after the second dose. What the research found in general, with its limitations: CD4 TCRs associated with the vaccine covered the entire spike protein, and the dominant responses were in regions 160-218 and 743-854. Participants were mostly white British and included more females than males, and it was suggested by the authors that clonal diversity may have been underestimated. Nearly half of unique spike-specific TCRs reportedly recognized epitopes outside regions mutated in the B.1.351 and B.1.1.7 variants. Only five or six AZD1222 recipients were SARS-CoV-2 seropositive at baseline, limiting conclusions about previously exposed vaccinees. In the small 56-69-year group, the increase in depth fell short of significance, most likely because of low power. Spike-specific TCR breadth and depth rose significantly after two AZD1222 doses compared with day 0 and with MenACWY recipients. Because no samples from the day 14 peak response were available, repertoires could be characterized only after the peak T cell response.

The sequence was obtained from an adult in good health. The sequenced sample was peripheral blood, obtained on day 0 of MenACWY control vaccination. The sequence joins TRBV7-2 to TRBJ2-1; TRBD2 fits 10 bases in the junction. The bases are TGTGCCAGCAGCTTAGGGGGTAGCGGGAGGCGCGGCTACAATGAGCAGTTCTTC. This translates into CASSLGGSGRRGYNEQFF. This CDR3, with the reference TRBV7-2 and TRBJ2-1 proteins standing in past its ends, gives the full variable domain GAGVSQSPSNKVTEKGKDVELRCDPISGHTALYWYRQSLGQGLEFLIYFQGNSAPDKSGLPSDRFSAERTGGSVSTLTIQRTQQEDSAVYLCASSLGGSGRRGYNEQFFGPGTRLTVL.